This TCR beta chain was identified in a study of T cell responses to AZD1222 COVID-19 vaccine. Profiling relied on immunoSEQ multiplex PCR, and the TCRdb table lists in-frame clones only, not all of them. The table lists under 30,000 clones, 86% of them singletons, with roughly 8% in the top ten. Germline CDR1 and CDR2: LNHDA and SQIVND (reference sequence). This CDR3 is built from 13 residues. V dropped 10 bases and J dropped 8 bases, with 18 bases sitting between them. This material consisted of peripheral blood, taken 28 days after the second AZD1222 dose. The chain uses TRBV19 and TRBJ2-1; D possibly uses TRBD1 or TRBD2 (5 bases each). This receptor was obtained from an adult who received the AZD1222 COVID-19 vaccine. CDR3 bases: TGTGCCACACGTGACTGGGGGTCTGATGAGCAGTTCTTC. Translating gives CATRDWGSDEQFF.